This T cell receptor beta chain came from a study of low-dose radiotherapy and immunotherapy resistance in tumors. The treatment that donors received included nivolumab, ipilimumab, aspirin, low-dose cyclophosphamide and low-dose radiotherapy. Primers targeting TRAV and TRBV primed first-strand cDNA, covering alpha and beta chains. For amplifying TCRs, the PCR ran for approximately 21 cycles with Phusion, which was used together with a constant-region primer and the adapter on the V primers. After the mRNA was isolated, it was amplified using in vitro transcription. TCRdb analysed the reads with MiXCR anew, one entry per CDR3 protein. Of around 18,000 distinct CDR3 sequences detected, about 74% appear once; the ten largest clones hold approximately 10%. With 5 bases removed from V and 8 bases from J, the gap between germline ends came to 19 bases. This CDR3 contains 15 residues.

V and J are TRBV12-3 or TRBV12-4 and TRBJ2-1; D tentatively reads TRBD1 or TRBD2 (5 bases each). The clonotype originates from a human donor with advanced metastatic prostate, ovarian, gallbladder or colorectal cancer (not recorded which). This table probably holds off-target reads from a library built for another chain. CDR3 in DNA: TGTGCCAGCAGTCTCCCCGGGACGTCGTCGGATGAGCAGTTCTTC. Its translation is CASSLPGTSSDEQFF.